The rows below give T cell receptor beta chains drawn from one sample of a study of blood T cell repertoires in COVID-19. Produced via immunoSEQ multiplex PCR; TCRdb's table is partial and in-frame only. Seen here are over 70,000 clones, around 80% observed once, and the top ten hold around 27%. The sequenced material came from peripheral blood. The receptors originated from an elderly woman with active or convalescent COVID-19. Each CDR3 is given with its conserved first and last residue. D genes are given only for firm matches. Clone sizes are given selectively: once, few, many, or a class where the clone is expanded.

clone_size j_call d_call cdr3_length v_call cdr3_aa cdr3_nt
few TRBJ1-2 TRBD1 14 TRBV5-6 CASSPSGQTYGYTF TGTGCCAGCAGCCCGTCGGGACAGACCTATGGCTACACCTTC
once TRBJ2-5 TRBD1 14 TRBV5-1 CASSLEGAVETQYF TGCGCCAGCAGCTTAGAGGGGGCTGTGGAGACCCAGTACTTC
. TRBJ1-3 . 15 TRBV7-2 CASSFTGYSGNTIYF TGTGCCAGCAGCTTTACAGGTTACTCTGGAAACACCATATATTTT
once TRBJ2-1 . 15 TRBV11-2 CASSLDPTGRDEQFF TGTGCCAGCAGCTTAGACCCTACAGGTAGGGATGAGCAGTTCTTC
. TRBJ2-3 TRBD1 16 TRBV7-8 CASSLRGTGFTDTQYF TGTGCCAGCAGCTTAAGGGGGACAGGGTTCACAGATACGCAGTATTTT
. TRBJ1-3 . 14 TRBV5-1 CASSLGHTGNTIYF TGCGCCAGCAGCTTGGGCCACACTGGAAACACCATATATTTT
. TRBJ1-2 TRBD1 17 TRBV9 CASSVVGTGAQLRGYTF TGTGCCAGCAGCGTAGTGGGGACAGGGGCTCAACTGCGCGGCTACACCTTC
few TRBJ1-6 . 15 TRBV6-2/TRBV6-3 CASSYSWSPLSPLHF TGTGCCAGCAGTTACTCGTGGTCACCACTTTCACCCCTCCACTTT
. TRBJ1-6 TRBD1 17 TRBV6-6 CASSPGSGTGENSPLHF TGTGCCAGCAGTCCAGGTTCCGGGACAGGGGAGAATTCACCCCTCCACTTT
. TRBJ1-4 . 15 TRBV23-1 CASSKTGTTNEKLFF TGCGCCAGCAGTAAGACAGGTACAACTAATGAAAAACTGTTTTTT
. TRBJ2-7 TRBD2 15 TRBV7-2 CASSSQTAGGGEQYF TGTGCCAGCAGCTCCCAGACGGCGGGGGGCGGAGAGCAGTACTTC
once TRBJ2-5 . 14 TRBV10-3 CAIKASTGQETQYF TGTGCCATCAAGGCTTCGACAGGCCAAGAGACCCAGTACTTC
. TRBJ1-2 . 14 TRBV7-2 CASSRETGRYGYTF TGTGCCAGCAGCAGAGAAACAGGGCGGTATGGCTACACCTTC
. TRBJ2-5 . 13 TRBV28 CASSLGGLETQYF TGTGCCAGCAGTTTAGGAGGGTTGGAGACCCAGTACTTC
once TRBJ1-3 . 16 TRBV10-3 CAISEAAGHSGNTIYF TGTGCCATCAGTGAGGCCGCAGGTCACTCTGGAAACACCATATATTTT
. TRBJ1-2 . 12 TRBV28 CASSPTPYGYTF TGTGCCAGCAGTCCCACACCCTATGGCTACACCTTC
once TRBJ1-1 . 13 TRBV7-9 CASSPRQNTEAFF TGTGCCAGCAGCCCCCGACAGAACACTGAAGCTTTCTTT
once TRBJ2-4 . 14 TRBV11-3 CASSLGGVKNIQYF TGTGCCAGCAGCTTAGGGGGAGTCAAAAACATTCAGTACTTC
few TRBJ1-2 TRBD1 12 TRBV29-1 CSVGGQHYGYTF TGCAGCGTAGGGGGACAGCACTATGGCTACACCTTC
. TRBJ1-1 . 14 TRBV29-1 CSVEVGRFNTEAFF TGCAGCGTAGAAGTAGGGAGGTTCAACACTGAAGCTTTCTTT
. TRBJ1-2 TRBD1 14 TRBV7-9 CASSTGTGNYGYTF TGTGCCAGCAGCACCGGGACAGGGAACTATGGCTACACCTTC
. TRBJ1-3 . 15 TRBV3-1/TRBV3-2 CASSLAPAGVNTIYF TGTGCCAGCAGCCTTGCCCCCGCTGGAGTTAACACCATATATTTT